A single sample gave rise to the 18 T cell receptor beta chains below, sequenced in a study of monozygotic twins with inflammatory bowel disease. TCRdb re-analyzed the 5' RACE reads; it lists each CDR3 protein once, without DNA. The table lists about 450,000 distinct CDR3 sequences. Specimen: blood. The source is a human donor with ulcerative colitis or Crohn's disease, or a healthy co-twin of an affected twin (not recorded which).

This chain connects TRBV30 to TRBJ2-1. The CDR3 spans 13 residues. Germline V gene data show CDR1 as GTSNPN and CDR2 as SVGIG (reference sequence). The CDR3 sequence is CAWSRSDWYEQFF.

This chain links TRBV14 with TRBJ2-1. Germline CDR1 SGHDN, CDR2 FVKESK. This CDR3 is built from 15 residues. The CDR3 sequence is CASSLRGGIQNEQFF. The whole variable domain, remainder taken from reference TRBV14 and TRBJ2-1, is EAGVTQFPSHSVIEKGQTVTLRCDPISGHDNLYWYRRVMGKEIKFLLHFVKESKQDESGMPNNRFLAERTGGTYSTLKVQPAELEDSGVYFCASSLRGGIQNEQFFGPGTRLTVL.

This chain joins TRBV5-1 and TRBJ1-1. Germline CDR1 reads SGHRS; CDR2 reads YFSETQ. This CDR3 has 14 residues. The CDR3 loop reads CASSSIGRDSPAFF.

CDR3 sequence: CASTVDRGQDTQYF. The V and J genes are TRBV25-1 and TRBJ2-3; TCRdb calls TRBD1, which cannot be checked without DNA. This CDR3 contains 14 residues. The germline V gene has CDR1 MGHDK and CDR2 SYGVNS.

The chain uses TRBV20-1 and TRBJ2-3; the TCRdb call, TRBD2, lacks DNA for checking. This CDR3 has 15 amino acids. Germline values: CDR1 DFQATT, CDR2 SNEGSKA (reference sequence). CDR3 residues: CSAGTGTSGRDTQYF.

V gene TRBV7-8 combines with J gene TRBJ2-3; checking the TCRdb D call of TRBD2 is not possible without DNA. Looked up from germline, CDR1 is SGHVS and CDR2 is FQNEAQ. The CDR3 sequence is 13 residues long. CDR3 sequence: CASSLAGRDTQYF.

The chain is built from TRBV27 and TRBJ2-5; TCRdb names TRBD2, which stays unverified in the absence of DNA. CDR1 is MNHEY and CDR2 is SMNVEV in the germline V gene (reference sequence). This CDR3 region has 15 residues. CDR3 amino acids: CASSFTSGVGETQYF.

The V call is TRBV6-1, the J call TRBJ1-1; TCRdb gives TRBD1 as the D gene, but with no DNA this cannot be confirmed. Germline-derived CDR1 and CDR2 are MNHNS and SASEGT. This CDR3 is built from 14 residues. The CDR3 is CASSRDGSNTEAFF.

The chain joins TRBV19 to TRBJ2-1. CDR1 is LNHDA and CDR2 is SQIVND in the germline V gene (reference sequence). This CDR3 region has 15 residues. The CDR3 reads CASMDSPDQYNEQFF.

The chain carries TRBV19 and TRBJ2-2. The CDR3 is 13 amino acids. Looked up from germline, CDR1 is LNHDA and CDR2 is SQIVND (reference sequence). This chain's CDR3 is CASSNTNTGELFF.

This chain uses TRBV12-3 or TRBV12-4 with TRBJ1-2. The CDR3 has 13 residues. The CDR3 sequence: CASSLADSGGYTF.

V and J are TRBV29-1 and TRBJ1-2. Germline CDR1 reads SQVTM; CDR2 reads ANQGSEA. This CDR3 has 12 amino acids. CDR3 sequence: CSVEHLIYGYTF.

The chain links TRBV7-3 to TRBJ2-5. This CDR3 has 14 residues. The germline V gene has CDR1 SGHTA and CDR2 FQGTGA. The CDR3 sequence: CASSLSQATETQYF.

CDR3 protein: CASSQEVDSLTEAFF. V gene TRBV4-3 combines with J gene TRBJ1-1; TCRdb lists TRBD1, though no DNA is available to test this call. The CDR3 contains 15 residues. CDR1 and CDR2 from the germline V gene are LGHNA and YSLEER.

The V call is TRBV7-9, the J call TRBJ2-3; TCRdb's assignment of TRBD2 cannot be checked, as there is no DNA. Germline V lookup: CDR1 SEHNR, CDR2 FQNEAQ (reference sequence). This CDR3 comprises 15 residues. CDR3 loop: CASSSLVSGTDTQYF.

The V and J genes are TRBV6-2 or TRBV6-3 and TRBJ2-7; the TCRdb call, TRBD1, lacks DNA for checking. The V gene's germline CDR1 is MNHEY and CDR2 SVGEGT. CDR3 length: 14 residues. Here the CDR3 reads CASSLIGQSYEQYF.

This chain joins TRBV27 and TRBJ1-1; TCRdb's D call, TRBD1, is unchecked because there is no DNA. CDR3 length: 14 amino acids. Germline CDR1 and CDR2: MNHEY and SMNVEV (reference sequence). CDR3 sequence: CASSLSSPGAEAFF.

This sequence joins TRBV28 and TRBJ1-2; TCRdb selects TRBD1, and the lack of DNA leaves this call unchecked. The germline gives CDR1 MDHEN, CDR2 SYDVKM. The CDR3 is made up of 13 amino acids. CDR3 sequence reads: CASRPRDVYGYTF.